This T cell receptor (beta chain) comes out of a study of patients and donors after allogeneic stem cell transplantation. MiXCR, run by TCRdb on the RT-PCR reads, gives a single entry per CDR3 protein. This repertoire shows around 30,000 distinct CDR3 sequences, over 7% found once; its top ten account for 48%. Per the germline V gene, CDR1 is SGHVS and CDR2 is FQNEAQ. This CDR3 contains 16 residues. The V and J ends lost 7 bases and 0 bases respectively, with 18 bases between them. This clonotype was observed many times. The chain joins TRBV7-8 to TRBJ1-1; D may be TRBD1 (6 bases). The sample taken for sequencing was blood, either unsorted or a sorted T cell fraction (not recorded which). The receptor's source is a human donor who was either an allogeneic HSCT recipient or a stem cell or donor lymphocyte infusion donor (not recorded which). It is not recorded whose cells these are; they may come from a transplant donor. The CDR3 DNA sequence: TGTGCCAGCATAGGTAGGGGGATAGGTGTGAACACTGAAGCTTTCTTT. Its translation: CASIGRGIGVNTEAFF.